This T cell receptor (beta chain) appears in the sequencing data of a study of T-cell reconstitution after alpha-beta-depleted transplantation in children. This CDR3 is 14 amino acids long. The V end was cut by 2 bases, the J end by 4 bases, with 14 bases between. Germline V gene sequence: CDR1 DFQATT, CDR2 SNEGSKA (reference sequence). TCRbeta library construction was performed incorporating unique molecular identifiers. TCRdb used MiXCR to reprocess the PCR reads, holding one entry per CDR3 protein. The data show around 580,000 distinct CDR3 sequences, 23% seen once. This clonotype was seen only a few times. The target antigen is unknown. Study-level findings and limits: Some patients' high day-60 TCRbeta diversity was traced to surviving recipient T cells and thymic progenitors.

This sequence was found in a boy less than two years old who had a stem cell transplant for acute myeloid leukemia, so the T cells may come from the graft donor. The material sequenced was PBMCs, mostly from graft donor cells, taken 360 days after TCRalphabeta/CD19-depleted stem cell transplant. V usage is TRBV20-1 and J usage is TRBJ1-2, with D possibly matching TRBD1 (5 bases). The CDR3 DNA reads TGCAGTGCTAGAAAGGAGGGGCCTCCCTATGGCTACACCTTC. Translated: CSARKEGPPYGYTF.